Presented here are 8 T cell receptor beta chains from one specimen sequenced in a study of blood T cell repertoires in COVID-19. Only in-frame clones appear in the TCRdb table, and some are missing; sequencing was by immunoSEQ multiplex PCR. The data contain under 95,000 clones, under 85% of them singletons. The source material was peripheral blood. Source of these receptors: an older woman with acute or convalescent COVID-19.

The genes are TRBV5-1 and TRBJ1-4; D uncertain. This CDR3 spans 14 amino acids. V gave up 0 bases and J gave up 2 bases, with 5 bases separating them. Germline CDR1 SGHRS, CDR2 YFSETQ. As DNA, the CDR3 is TGCGCCAGCAGCTTGGCTCTTACTAATGAAAAACTGTTTTTT. Translating gives CASSLALTNEKLFF.

The gene calls are TRBV28 and TRBJ1-3, with 7 positions matching TRBD1. Germline CDR1 is MDHEN and CDR2 is SYDVKM. The CDR3 spans 17 residues. With V trimmed by 5 bases and J by 0 bases, 10 bases remained unmatched. DNA for the CDR3: TGTGCCAGCAGTACCAGGACAGGCTCATTCTCTGGAAACACCATATATTTT. As protein: CASSTRTGSFSGNTIYF.

The J gene is TRBJ2-2, the V gene TRBV28; 8 nucleotides match TRBD1. V trimming: 4 bases; J trimming: 1 base; junction bases outside the gene matches: 5. From germline, CDR1 is MDHEN and CDR2 SYDVKM. This CDR3 is 16 amino acids long. The CDR3 DNA reads as TGTGCCAGCAGTTCCTCCGGGACAGGGAACACCGGGGAGCTGTTTTTT. This translates into CASSSSGTGNTGELFF.

This rearrangement joins TRBV5-4 to TRBJ1-2; a possible D gene is TRBD1 (5 bases). Trimming removed 0 bases from V and 4 bases from J, with 13 bases in between. CDR3 length: 15 residues. The germline V gene encodes CDR1 SGHNT and CDR2 YYREEE (reference sequence). The CDR3 region has the DNA TGTGCCAGCAGCTTGGCCTCAGGGTGGATCTATGGCTACACCTTC. This codes for CASSLASGWIYGYTF.

The genes are TRBV5-8 and TRBJ2-5; the match to TRBD2 covers 9 bases. The CDR3 length is 14 residues. The germline CDR1 and CDR2 sequences are SGHTS and YDEGEE. J was trimmed by 2 bases and V by 4 bases; bases with no gene match: 3. This chain's CDR3 is CASSVTSGQETQYF. The CDR3 nucleotides are TGTGCCAGCAGCGTGACTAGCGGACAAGAGACCCAGTACTTC. Drawing the rest from reference TRBV5-8 and TRBJ2-5, the complete variable domain is EAGVTQSPTHLIKTRGQQATLRCSPISGHTSVYWYQQALGLGLQFLLWYDEGEERNRGNFPPRFSGRQFPNYSSELNVNALELEDSALYLCASSVTSGQETQYFGPGTRLLVL.

The rearrangement links TRBV10-3 to TRBJ1-2, with D possibly matching TRBD1 (6 bases). Germline CDR1 reads ENHRY; CDR2 reads SYGVKD. Trimming stripped 5 bases from V and 7 bases from J, with 14 bases between. The CDR3 length is 13 residues. CDR3 protein: CAISTGRGGGYTF. In DNA form, the CDR3 reads TGTGCCATCAGTACAGGGAGGGGCGGTGGCTACACCTTC.

This clone was counted once. The J gene is TRBJ1-3, the V gene TRBV4-2; D not resolved. The V end lost 1 base, the J end lost 2 bases, and 6 bases lay between the germline ends. CDR1 and CDR2 (germline): LGHNA, YNFKEQ. This CDR3 is 14 amino acids long. In DNA, the CDR3 is TGTGCCAGCAGCCAAGTCTTTGCTGGAAACACCATATATTTT. Its translation is CASSQVFAGNTIYF.

The rearrangement links TRBV10-2 to TRBJ1-2; possibly TRBD1 for D (5 bases). Germline values: CDR1 WSHSY, CDR2 SAAADI. There are 15 residues in the CDR3. V was cut by 0 bases and J by 4 bases, with 12 bases left in between. Here the CDR3 reads CASSESAPGGYGYTF. The CDR3 nucleotides read TGCGCCAGCAGTGAGTCGGCCCCGGGGGGCTATGGCTACACCTTC.